The 13 T cell receptor beta chains below all came from one sample that was sequenced in a study of cytomegalovirus exposure and HLA in healthy donors. 13 Jbeta primers and 60 Vbeta primers were used for the PCR. The assay was immunoSEQ multiplex PCR, and TCRdb's table has in-frame clones only and misses some. The top ten clones hold about 1.1% of a sample with 150,000 to 200,000 clones, around 90% of them seen once. Source material: PBMCs. The receptors stem from a boy aged 2 to 10 in good health and CMV-seronegative.

The V and J genes are TRBV29-1 and TRBJ1-2; no firm D call. This CDR3 comprises 13 residues. CDR1 SQVTM and CDR2 ANQGSEA come from the germline V gene. Trimming left V 0 bases short and J 7 bases short, with 12 bases between. CDR3 in amino acids: CSVEDRQATGYTF. In nucleotides, the CDR3 is TGCAGCGTTGAAGACCGCCAGGCAACTGGCTACACCTTC.

This chain connects TRBV9 to TRBJ2-3, with D possibly matching TRBD2 (5 bases). The CDR3 contains 13 residues. Trimming stripped 0 bases from V and 10 bases from J, with 12 bases between. The germline V gene has CDR1 SGDLS and CDR2 YYNGEE. CDR3 sequence reads: CASSVGPADPQYF. In DNA, the CDR3 is TGTGCCAGCAGCGTAGGGCCAGCGGATCCGCAGTATTTT.

The chain recombines TRBV7-6 with TRBJ1-4, with a possible D match to TRBD1 (5 bases). Per the germline V gene, CDR1 is SGHVS and CDR2 is FNYEAQ. The CDR3 length is 14 residues. With 1 base removed from V and 6 bases from J, the gap between germline ends came to 9 bases. The CDR3 nucleotides read TGTGCCAGCAGCTTAGGGGGCGGGGATGAAAAACTGTTTTTT. It is translated as CASSLGGGDEKLFF.

The V call is TRBV11-1, the J call TRBJ1-2; D gene uncertain. Trimming took 2 bases from V and 4 from J, leaving 8 bases between them. Per the germline V gene, CDR1 is SGHAT and CDR2 is FQDESV (reference sequence). The CDR3 spans 13 residues. The CDR3 reads CASSLSHLYGYTF. The CDR3 DNA reads TGTGCCAGCAGCTTATCACATCTCTATGGCTACACCTTC. The whole variable domain, filled in from reference TRBV11-1 and TRBJ1-2, reads EAEVAQSPRYKITEKSQAVAFWCDPISGHATLYWYRQILGQGPELLVQFQDESVVDDSQLPKDRFSAERLKGVDSTLKIQPAELGDSAMYLCASSLSHLYGYTFGSGTRLTVV.

J is TRBJ2-4 and V is TRBV19; D might be TRBD1 (5 bases). V was clipped by 5 bases and J by 1 base, with 12 bases between them. Germline V gene sequence: CDR1 LNHDA, CDR2 SQIVND (reference sequence). The CDR3 runs to 15 residues. The CDR3 nucleotides read TGTGCCAGTAGTGTATCAGGGTACGCCAAAAACATTCAGTACTTC. Amino acids: CASSVSGYAKNIQYF.

V usage is TRBV18 and J usage is TRBJ1-1; TRBD1 might be the D (5 bases). The CDR3 covers 14 residues. Germline V gives CDR1 KGHSH, CDR2 LQKENI. Trimming stripped 5 bases from V and 5 bases from J, with 15 bases between. The CDR3, as DNA: TGTGCCAGCTCATTTTCAGGGTCCTGGACTGAAGCTTTCTTT. It translates to CASSFSGSWTEAFF.

The genes are TRBV19 and TRBJ1-1; D remains ambiguous. The CDR3 covers 14 residues. V lost 8 bases to trimming and J lost 0 bases, with 13 bases between them. Germline CDR1 and CDR2: LNHDA and SQIVND (reference sequence). The CDR3 spells CASSSQIMNTEAFF. CDR3 coding DNA: TGTGCCAGTTCTTCGCAGATTATGAACACTGAAGCTTTCTTT.

The genes are TRBV30 and TRBJ1-1; D is perhaps TRBD1 (5 bases). Trimming pared 2 bases from V and 1 base from J, leaving 8 bases between. CDR3 length: 13 residues. Germline values: CDR1 GTSNPN, CDR2 SVGIG (reference sequence). CDR3 bases: TGTGCCTGGAGTAGACAGCAGAACACTGAAGCTTTCTTT. Its translation: CAWSRQQNTEAFF.

V and J are TRBV29-1 and TRBJ2-1, with 10 nucleotides matching TRBD2. After removal of 5 bases from V and 9 bases from J, the junction contained 10 bases not matched to a gene. The germline V gene encodes CDR1 SQVTM and CDR2 ANQGSEA. This CDR3 region has 14 residues. CDR3 DNA sequence: TGCAGCGTTCGAGCAGTGCTAGCGGGAGTTGAGCAGTTCTTC. It is translated as CSVRAVLAGVEQFF.

About this clone itself: Other DNA sequences of this sample code for an identical CDR3. The chain joins TRBV6-1 to TRBJ2-1; D perhaps matches TRBD1 (8 bases). With 1 base removed from V and 9 bases from J, the gap between germline ends came to 31 bases. CDR1 is MNHNS and CDR2 is SASEGT in the germline V gene. CDR3 length: 20 amino acids. CDR3 DNA sequence: TGTGCCAGCAGTGAAGGCCAGGGGGCCTCCACCAGCGGGGCCCGGGGTGAGCAGTTCTTC. Protein product: CASSEGQGASTSGARGEQFF.

This clone was found a few times. The CDR3 coding sequence is TGTGCCAGCAGACCCGGCTTTGAGGGCACTGAAGCTTTCTTT. Translated, it gives CASRPGFEGTEAFF. The V and J genes are TRBV6-1 and TRBJ1-1; D gene unclear. The germline V gene encodes CDR1 MNHNS and CDR2 SASEGT. The CDR3 runs to 14 residues. With 6 bases removed from V and 4 bases from J, the gap between germline ends came to 15 bases.

The chain recombines TRBV5-4 with TRBJ2-3, with D maybe TRBD1 (5 bases). Germline CDR1 is SGHNT and CDR2 is YYREEE (reference sequence). The V end was cut by 5 bases, the J end by 0 bases, with 13 bases between. The CDR3 contains 15 residues. The CDR3 nucleotides read TGTGCCAGCAGACCAGGGTCCGGGAGCACAGATACGCAGTATTTT. Protein: CASRPGSGSTDTQYF.

This chain joins TRBV9 and TRBJ2-2, with D perhaps TRBD2 (6 bases). From germline, CDR1 is SGDLS and CDR2 YYNGEE. This CDR3 has 16 amino acids. Trimming took off 0 bases at V and 3 bases at J, with 12 bases between the two ends. The DNA for the CDR3 is TGTGCCAGCAGCGTAGCCGCGGGAAAGTACACCGGGGAGCTGTTTTTT. Its translation is CASSVAAGKYTGELFF.